A single sample gave rise to the 8 T cell receptor beta chains below, sequenced in a study of CD8+CD57+ T cells in acquired aplastic anemia. Whoever was chosen for sequencing had shown CD8+CD57+ cell expansion by flow cytometry. Genomic DNA provided the template from which TCR beta VDJ and CDR3 profiles were obtained. TCRdb re-analysed the reads in MiXCR, keeping a single row per CDR3 protein. The data hold around 170,000 distinct CDR3 sequences, with nearly 50% observed a single time. The sample comprised sorted CD4+, CD8+, or CD8+CD57+ T cells (not recorded which) from PBMCs. The receptors were gathered from a human donor with aplastic anemia.

This clonotype came up many times. V gene TRBV2 combines with J gene TRBJ1-5; 8 nucleotides agree with TRBD1. This CDR3 region has 17 residues. Germline lookup yields CDR1 SNHLY and CDR2 FYNNEI. The V gene end was trimmed by 1 base and the J gene end by 4 bases; junction bases not matched to a gene: 9. In DNA, the CDR3 is TGTGCCAGCAGTGAAGGACTTACAGGGGGTAGTAATCAGCCCCAGCATTTT. Its protein is CASSEGLTGGSNQPQHF.

V and J are TRBV5-6 and TRBJ2-6, with D perhaps TRBD1 (5 bases). The CDR3 has 15 residues. Germline CDR1 reads SGHDT; CDR2 reads YYEEEE. Trimming shortened V by 2 bases and J by 4 bases, and 10 bases separated the two germline ends. In nucleotides, the CDR3 is TGTGCCAGCAGCTTATCCAGGGCCGGGGCCAACGTCCTGACTTTC. It translates to CASSLSRAGANVLTF.

This sequence joins TRBV7-9 and TRBJ2-5; D is ambiguous. V lost 5 bases, J lost 0 bases, and 7 bases lay in between. From germline, CDR1 is SEHNR and CDR2 FQNEAQ (reference sequence). The CDR3 length is 13 residues. DNA of the CDR3: TGTGCCAGCAGCGGTCAGTACCAAGAGACCCAGTACTTC. Its protein product is CASSGQYQETQYF.

This clonotype came up many times. The V gene is TRBV20-1, the J gene TRBJ2-3; 8 positions match TRBD2. V shed 0 bases and J 1 base; nucleotides not matched to a gene: 15. This CDR3 has 19 amino acids. From germline, CDR1 is DFQATT and CDR2 SNEGSKA (reference sequence). The CDR3 spells CSARDWGGRAGEGTDTQYF. In DNA form, the CDR3 reads TGCAGTGCTAGAGATTGGGGGGGCCGAGCGGGAGAGGGCACAGATACGCAGTATTTT.

This clonotype was counted ten times or more. The chain couples TRBV14 to TRBJ2-7; 9 nucleotides agree with TRBD2. Trimming cost V 1 base and J 0 bases; bases outside gene matches: 13. The CDR3 runs to 19 residues. Germline V gene lookup returns CDR1 SGHDN and CDR2 FVKESK. DNA of the CDR3: TGTGCCAGCAGCCAAGGTCGGAATAGCGGGAGCCCCTCCTCCTACGAGCAGTACTTC. Translated, it gives CASSQGRNSGSPSSYEQYF. Drawing the rest from reference TRBV14 and TRBJ2-7, the complete variable domain is EAGVTQFPSHSVIEKGQTVTLRCDPISGHDNLYWYRRVMGKEIKFLLHFVKESKQDESGMPNNRFLAERTGGTYSTLKVQPAELEDSGVYFCASSQGRNSGSPSSYEQYFGPGTRLTVT.

In DNA, the CDR3 is TGCAGTGCCCGGCGTACCACAGGGAACTATGGCTACACCTTC. Translating it yields CSARRTTGNYGYTF. V gene TRBV20-1 combines with J gene TRBJ1-2; TRBD1 might be the D (6 bases). V was pared by 6 bases and J by 2 bases, with 16 bases between. The CDR3 totals 14 residues. CDR1 is DFQATT and CDR2 is SNEGSKA in the germline V gene (reference sequence).

This clonotype was picked up many times. J is TRBJ1-6 and V is TRBV20-1, with 7 bases aligning to TRBD1. V shed 0 bases, J shed 9 bases, and the junction held 11 bases outside the gene matches. CDR3 length: 16 amino acids. The V gene's germline CDR1 is DFQATT and CDR2 SNEGSKA (reference sequence). CDR3 sequence reads: CSAREFAGGNFSPLHF. CDR3 DNA: TGCAGTGCTAGAGAGTTCGCAGGGGGGAATTTTTCACCCCTCCACTTT.

This clonotype occurred a few times. The chain employs TRBV7-8 and TRBJ2-7; D unresolved. Trimming removed 6 bases at V and 2 bases at J, with 8 bases between. CDR3 length: 12 residues. Looked up from germline, CDR1 is SGHVS and CDR2 is FQNEAQ. The CDR3 DNA sequence: TGTGCCAGCAGGCGTACCCCCTACGAGCAGTACTTC. Protein product: CASRRTPYEQYF. The whole variable domain, remainder taken from reference TRBV7-8 and TRBJ2-7, is GAGVSQSPRYKVAKRGQDVALRCDPISGHVSLFWYQQALGQGPEFLTYFQNEAQLDKSGLPSDRFFAERPEGSVSTLKIQRTQQEDSAVYLCASRRTPYEQYFGPGTRLTVT.